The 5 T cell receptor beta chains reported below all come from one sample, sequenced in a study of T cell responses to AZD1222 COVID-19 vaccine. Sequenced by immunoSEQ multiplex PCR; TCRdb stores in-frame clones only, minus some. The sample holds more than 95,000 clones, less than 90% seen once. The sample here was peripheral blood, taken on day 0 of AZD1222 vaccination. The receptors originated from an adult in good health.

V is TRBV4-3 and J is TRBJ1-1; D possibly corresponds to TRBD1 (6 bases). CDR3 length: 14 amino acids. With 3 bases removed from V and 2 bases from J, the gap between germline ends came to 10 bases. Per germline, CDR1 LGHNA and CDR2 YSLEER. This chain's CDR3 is CASSHVQGNTEAFF. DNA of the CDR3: TGCGCCAGCAGCCACGTACAGGGTAACACTGAAGCTTTCTTT.

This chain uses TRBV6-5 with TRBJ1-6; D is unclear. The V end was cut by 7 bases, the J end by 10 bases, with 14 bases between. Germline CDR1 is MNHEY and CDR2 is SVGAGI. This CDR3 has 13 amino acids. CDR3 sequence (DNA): TGTGCCAGCACCAGAGAGGCGCGCTCACCCCTCCACTTT. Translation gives CASTREARSPLHF.

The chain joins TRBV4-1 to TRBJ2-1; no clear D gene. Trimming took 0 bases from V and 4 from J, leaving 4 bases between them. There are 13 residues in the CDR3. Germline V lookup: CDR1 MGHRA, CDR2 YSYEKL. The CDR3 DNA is TGCGCCAGCAGCCAAGACCTTTACAATGAGCAGTTCTTC. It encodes CASSQDLYNEQFF.

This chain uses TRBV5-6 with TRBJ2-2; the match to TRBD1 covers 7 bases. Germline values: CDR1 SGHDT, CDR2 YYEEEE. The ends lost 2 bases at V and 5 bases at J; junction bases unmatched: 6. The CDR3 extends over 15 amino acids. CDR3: CASSFGTAPTGELFF. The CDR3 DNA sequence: TGTGCCAGCAGCTTCGGGACAGCCCCTACCGGGGAGCTGTTTTTT. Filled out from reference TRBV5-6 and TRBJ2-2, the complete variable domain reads DAGVTQSPTHLIKTRGQQVTLRCSPKSGHDTVSWYQQALGQGPQFIFQYYEEEERQRGNFPDRFSGHQFPNYSSELNVNALLLGDSALYLCASSFGTAPTGELFFGEGSRLTVL.

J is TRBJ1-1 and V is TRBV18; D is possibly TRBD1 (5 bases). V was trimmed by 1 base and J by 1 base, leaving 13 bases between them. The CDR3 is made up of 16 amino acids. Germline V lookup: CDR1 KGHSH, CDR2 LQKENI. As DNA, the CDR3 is TGTGCCAGCTCACCACGGATGGTGGACACGAACACTGAAGCTTTCTTT. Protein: CASSPRMVDTNTEAFF.